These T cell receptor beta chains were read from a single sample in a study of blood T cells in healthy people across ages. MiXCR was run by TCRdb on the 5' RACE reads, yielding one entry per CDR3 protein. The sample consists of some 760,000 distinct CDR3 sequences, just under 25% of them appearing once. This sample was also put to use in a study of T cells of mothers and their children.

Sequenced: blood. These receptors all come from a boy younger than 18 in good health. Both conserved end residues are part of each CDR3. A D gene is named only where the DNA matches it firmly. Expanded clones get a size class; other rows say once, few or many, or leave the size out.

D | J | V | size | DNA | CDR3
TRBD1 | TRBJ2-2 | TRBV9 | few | TGTGCCAGCAGCCCAGAAGGGGGCCGGACCGGGGAGCTGTTTTTT | CASSPEGGRTGELFF
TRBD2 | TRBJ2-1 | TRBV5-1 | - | TGCGCCAGCAGCTCTTTCGGGGGGGGCATGGGCGATGAGCAGTTCTTC | CASSSFGGGMGDEQFF
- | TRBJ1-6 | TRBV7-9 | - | TGTGCCAGCAGCCTCGATGATTCACCCCTCCACTTT | CASSLDDSPLHF
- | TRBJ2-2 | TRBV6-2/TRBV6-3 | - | TGTGCCAGCAGTGGTGGGGGCTTGAACACCGGGGAGCTGTTTTTT | CASSGGGLNTGELFF
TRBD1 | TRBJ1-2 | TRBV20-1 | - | TGCAGTGCTAGAGAACTGGGACAGGGGGGAGACTATGGCTACACCTTC | CSARELGQGGDYGYTF
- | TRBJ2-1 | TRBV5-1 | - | TGCGCCAGCAGCTCGATAGGGGGTGTATCCTACAATGAGCAGTTCTTC | CASSSIGGVSYNEQFF
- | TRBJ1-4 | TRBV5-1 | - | TGCGCCAGCAGCTCGATCGGGACAACTAATGAAAAACTGTTTTTT | CASSSIGTTNEKLFF
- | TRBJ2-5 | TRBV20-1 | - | TGCAGTGCCTCGGAGGGCCTACCAGAGACCCAGTACTTC | CSASEGLPETQYF
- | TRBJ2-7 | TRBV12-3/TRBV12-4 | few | TGTGCCAGCAGTTCGGGGACACGAGCGCAGTACTTC | CASSSGTRAQYF
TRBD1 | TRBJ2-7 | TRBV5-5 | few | TGTGCCAGCAGCTTAGAGGGGGCGACGTCCGAGCAGTACTTC | CASSLEGATSEQYF
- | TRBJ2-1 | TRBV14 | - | TGTGCCAGCAGCTCATTGGGGGGACCGACCTACAATGAGCAGTTCTTC | CASSSLGGPTYNEQFF
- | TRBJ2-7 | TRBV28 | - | TGTGCCAGCAGTTTACCGATGGGGCATTACCACGAGCAGTACTTC | CASSLPMGHYHEQYF
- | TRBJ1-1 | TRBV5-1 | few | TGCGCCAGCAGCTTGGGGACAGTGAGAGAAGCTTTCTTT | CASSLGTVREAFF
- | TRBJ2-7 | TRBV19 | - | TGTGCCAGTAGCTCGGGGGAGAAGCAGTACTTC | CASSSGEKQYF
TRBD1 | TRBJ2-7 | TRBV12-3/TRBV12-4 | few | TGTGCCAGCAGTTTAGGAAGGGACAGGGGGTTCGAGCAGTACTTC | CASSLGRDRGFEQYF
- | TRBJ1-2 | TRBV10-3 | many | TGTGCCATCAGTGACTATAGGGTCGACTATGGCTACACCTTC | CAISDYRVDYGYTF
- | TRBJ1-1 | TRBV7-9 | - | TGTGCCAGCAACCCCAGGGGTGAAGCTTTCTTT | CASNPRGEAFF
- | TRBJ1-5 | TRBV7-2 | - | TGTGCCAGCAGCTTATTAGGAGTGGAGGATCAGCCCCAGCATTTT | CASSLLGVEDQPQHF
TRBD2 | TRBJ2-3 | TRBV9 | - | TGTGCCAGCAGCCTCGGAGCGGGGGCCCCTACCACAGATACGCAGTATTTT | CASSLGAGAPTTDTQYF
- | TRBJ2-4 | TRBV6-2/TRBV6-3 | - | TGTGCCAGCAGTGCCGCGGGACTAGCCAAAAACATTCAGTACTTC | CASSAAGLAKNIQYF
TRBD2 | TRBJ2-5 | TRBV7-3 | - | TGTGCCAGCAGGCCCCCCCTAGCGGAGCAAGAGACCCAGTACTTC | CASRPPLAEQETQYF
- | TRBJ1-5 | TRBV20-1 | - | TGCAGTGCTAGTGGGGCATCCAGCCAGACTCAGCCCCAGCATTTT | CSASGASSQTQPQHF
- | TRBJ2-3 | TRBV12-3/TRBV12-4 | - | TGTGCCAGCAGTTTCTCTGATCTTACCACAGATACGCAGTATTTT | CASSFSDLTTDTQYF
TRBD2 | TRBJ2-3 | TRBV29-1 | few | TGCAGCGTTCGACTAGCGGGAGTTTCCACAGATACGCAGTATTTT | CSVRLAGVSTDTQYF
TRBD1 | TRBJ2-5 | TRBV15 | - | TGTGCCACCAGCAGAGGACAGGGTGGAGAGACCCAGTACTTC | CATSRGQGGETQYF
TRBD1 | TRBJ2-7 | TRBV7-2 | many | TGTGCCAGCAGCTTAGTCGGGACAGGGGGCTACGAGCAGTACTTC | CASSLVGTGGYEQYF
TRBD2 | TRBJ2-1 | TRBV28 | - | TGTGCCAGCACTGATTGGACTAGCGGGACGCAAACCTACAATGAGCAGTTCTTC | CASTDWTSGTQTYNEQFF
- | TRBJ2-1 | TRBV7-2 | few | TGTGCCAGCAGCCGATCTAGCGATCGTGAGCAGTTCTTC | CASSRSSDREQFF